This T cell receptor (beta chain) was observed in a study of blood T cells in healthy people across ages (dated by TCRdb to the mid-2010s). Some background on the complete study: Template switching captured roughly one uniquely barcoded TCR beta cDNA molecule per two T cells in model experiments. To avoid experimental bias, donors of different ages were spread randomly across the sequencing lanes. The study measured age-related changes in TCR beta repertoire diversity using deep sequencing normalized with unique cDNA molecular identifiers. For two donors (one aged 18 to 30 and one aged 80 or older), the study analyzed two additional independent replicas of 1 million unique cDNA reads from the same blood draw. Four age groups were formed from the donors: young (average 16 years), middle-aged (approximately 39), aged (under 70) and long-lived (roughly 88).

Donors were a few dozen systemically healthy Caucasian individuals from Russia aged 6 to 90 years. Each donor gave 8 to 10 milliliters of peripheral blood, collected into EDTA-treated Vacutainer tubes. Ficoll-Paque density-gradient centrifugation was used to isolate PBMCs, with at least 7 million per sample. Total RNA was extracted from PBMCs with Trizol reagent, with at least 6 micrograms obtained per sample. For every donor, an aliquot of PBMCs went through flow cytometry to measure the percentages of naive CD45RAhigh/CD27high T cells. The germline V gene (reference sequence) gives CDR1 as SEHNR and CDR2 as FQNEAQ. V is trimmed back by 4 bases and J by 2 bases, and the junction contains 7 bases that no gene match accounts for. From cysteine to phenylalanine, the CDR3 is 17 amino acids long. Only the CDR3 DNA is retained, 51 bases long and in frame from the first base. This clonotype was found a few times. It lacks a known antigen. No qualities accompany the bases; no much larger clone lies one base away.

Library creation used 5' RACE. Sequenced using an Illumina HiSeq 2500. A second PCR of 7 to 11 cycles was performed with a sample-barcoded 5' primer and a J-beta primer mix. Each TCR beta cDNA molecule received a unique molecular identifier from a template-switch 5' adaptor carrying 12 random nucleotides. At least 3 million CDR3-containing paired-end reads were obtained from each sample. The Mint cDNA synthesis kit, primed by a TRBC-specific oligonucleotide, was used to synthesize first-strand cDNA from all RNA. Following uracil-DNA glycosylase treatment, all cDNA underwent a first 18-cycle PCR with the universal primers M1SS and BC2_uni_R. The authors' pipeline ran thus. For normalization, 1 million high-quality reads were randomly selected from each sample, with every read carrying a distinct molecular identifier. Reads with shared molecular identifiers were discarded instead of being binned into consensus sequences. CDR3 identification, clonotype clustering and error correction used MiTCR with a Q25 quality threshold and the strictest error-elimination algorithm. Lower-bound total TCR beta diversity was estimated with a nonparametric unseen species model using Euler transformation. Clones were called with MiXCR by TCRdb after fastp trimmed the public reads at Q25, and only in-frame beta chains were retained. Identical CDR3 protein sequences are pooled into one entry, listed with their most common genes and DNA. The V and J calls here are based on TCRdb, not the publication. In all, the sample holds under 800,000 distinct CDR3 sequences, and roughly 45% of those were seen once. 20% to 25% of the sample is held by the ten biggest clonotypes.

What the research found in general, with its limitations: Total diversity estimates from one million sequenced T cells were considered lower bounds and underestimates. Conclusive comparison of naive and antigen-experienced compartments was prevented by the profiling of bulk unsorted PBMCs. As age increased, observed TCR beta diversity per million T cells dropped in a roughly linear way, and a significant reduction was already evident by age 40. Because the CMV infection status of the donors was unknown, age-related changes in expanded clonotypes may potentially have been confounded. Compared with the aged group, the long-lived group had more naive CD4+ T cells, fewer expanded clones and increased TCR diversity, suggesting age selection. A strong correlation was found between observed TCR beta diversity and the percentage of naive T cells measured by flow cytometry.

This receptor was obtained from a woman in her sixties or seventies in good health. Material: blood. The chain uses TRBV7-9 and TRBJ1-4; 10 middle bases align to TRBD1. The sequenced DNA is TGTGCCAGCAGCTACCGGGACAGGGGAATCACTAATGAAAAACTGTTTTTT. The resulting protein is CASSYRDRGITNEKLFF.